This T cell receptor beta chain was documented in a study of T cells in Graves' hyperthyroidism and ophthalmopathy. Study-wide background: Once the initial diagnosis was made, peripheral blood was obtained before any treatment. General study findings and limits: Within blood appeared most thyroid clonotypes that had expanded above 0.001.

The V and J ends lost 5 bases and 3 bases respectively, with 11 bases between them. The CDR3 consists of 13 residues. Per germline, CDR1 MDHEN and CDR2 SYDVKM. This clonotype was observed a few times. Its antigen remains unidentified. The investigators amplified TCR beta CDR3 regions from RNA transcripts. Initially, a first-round RT-PCR of the TCR CDR3 employed the HTBI primer set. TCRdb re-derived calls from the multiplex PCR reads in MiXCR, one entry per CDR3 protein. The sample lists about 570,000 distinct CDR3 sequences; 12% to 15% were seen once. Material for sequencing was blood. The TCR originated in a woman in her thirties or forties with Graves' hyperthyroidism. The chain carries TRBV28 and TRBJ2-7; either TRBD1 or TRBD2 may fit D (5 bases each). The chain's CDR3 is CASSARGDYEQYF. CDR3 nucleotide sequence: TGTGCCAGCAGTGCTAGGGGAGACTACGAGCAGTACTTC. Using reference TRBV28 and TRBJ2-7 for the parts outside the CDR3, the full variable domain is DVKVTQSSRYLVKRTGEKVFLECVQDMDHENMFWYRQDPGLGLRLIYFSYDVKMKEKGDIPEGYSVSREKKERFSLILESASTNQTSMYLCASSARGDYEQYFGPGTRLTVT.